The rows below give T cell receptor beta chains drawn from one sample of a study of long-term antiretroviral therapy in people with HIV. Profiling relied on immunoSEQ multiplex PCR, and the TCRdb table lists in-frame clones only, not all of them. Of about 28,000 clones in the sample, roughly 84% were seen once. The sequenced sample was unsorted PBMCs, obtained 0.4 years after starting antiretroviral therapy. The receptors here all came from a man younger than 30 with HIV. CDR3s include the opening cysteine and the closing phenylalanine or tryptophan. The D gene is left open where the match is weak. Size is omitted from some rows. Given values are once, few, many or a class for expanded clones.

clone_size	j_call	v_call	d_call	cdr3_nt	cdr3_aa
once	TRBJ2-3	TRBV2	NA	TGTGCCAGCAGTGAAGAGCCTAGCACAGATACGCAGTATTTT	CASSEEPSTDTQYF
once	TRBJ2-7	TRBV10-3	NA	TGTGCCATCAGTGAGTCGGGAGCCTCCTACGAGCAGTACTTC	CAISESGASYEQYF
NA	TRBJ1-2	TRBV6-1	TRBD1	TGTGCCAGCAGTGCACGGACAGGGGGCCTGGGTGGCTACACCTTC	CASSARTGGLGGYTF
NA	TRBJ2-5	TRBV2	TRBD1	TGTGCCAGCAGTGGGCCAGGGGGCGGGGAGACCCAGTACTTC	CASSGPGGGETQYF
NA	TRBJ2-1	TRBV28	NA	TGTGCCAGCACCTCCCTCCCAAAACAGGGCTACAATGAGCAGTTCTTC	CASTSLPKQGYNEQFF
NA	TRBJ1-1	TRBV27	TRBD1	TGTGCCAGCAGTTTATCGAACAGGGGAGGGCGGAACACTGAAGCTTTCTTT	CASSLSNRGGRNTEAFF
NA	TRBJ2-7	TRBV6-5	NA	TGTGCCAGCAGTTCTCAGGAGCCCTACGAGCAGTACTTC	CASSSQEPYEQYF
NA	TRBJ2-5	TRBV27	TRBD1	TGTGCCAGCAGCCTACAGGGGGCGCTTGGGACCCAGTACTTC	CASSLQGALGTQYF
NA	TRBJ2-1	TRBV6-5	TRBD2	TGTGCCAGCAGTTTGACTAGCGGGTACAATGAGCAGTTCTTC	CASSLTSGYNEQFF
NA	TRBJ2-1	TRBV7-2	TRBD2	TGTGCCAGCAGCCAAAGGGGAGGACTAGCGGGAGGTTTCTACAATGAGCAGTTCTTC	CASSQRGGLAGGFYNEQFF
NA	TRBJ1-5	TRBV27	NA	TGTGCCAGCAGCCGTGGGACGGACAATCAGCCCCAGCATTTT	CASSRGTDNQPQHF
NA	TRBJ2-1	TRBV9	NA	TGTGCCAGCAGCGTAGTAGGGGACATAGAGAGTGAGCAGTTCTTC	CASSVVGDIESEQFF
NA	TRBJ1-1	TRBV9	NA	TGTGCCAGCAGCGTAGAGGGGGTGGGGAACACTGAAGCTTTCTTT	CASSVEGVGNTEAFF
NA	TRBJ2-1	TRBV19	TRBD2	TGTGCCAGTAGTATTTCGGGGGGGCACGGAGAGGAGCAGTTCTTC	CASSISGGHGEEQFF
NA	TRBJ1-5	TRBV5-1	NA	TGCGCCAGCAGCAGCTACCCAGGGGAAGGAAATCAGCCCCAGCATTTT	CASSSYPGEGNQPQHF
NA	TRBJ2-7	TRBV11-2	TRBD1	TGTGCCAGCAGCCCGGGAAGGGGGCCCTACGAGCAGTACTTC	CASSPGRGPYEQYF
NA	TRBJ1-1	TRBV27	NA	TGTGCCAGCAGTTTGGGTCGGGGGTTAGAGGGGACTGAAGCTTTCTTT	CASSLGRGLEGTEAFF
NA	TRBJ2-2	TRBV7-6	TRBD2	TGTGCCAGCAGACCTGGGGGTAGCGGGAGGTCCGGGGAGCTGTTTTTT	CASRPGGSGRSGELFF
NA	TRBJ1-1	TRBV27	TRBD1	TGTGCCAGCAGCAACGACAGGGACTACACTGAAGCTTTCTTT	CASSNDRDYTEAFF
NA	TRBJ1-1	TRBV11-2	NA	TGTGCCAGCAGCTTCAGCGTGGGACCGGACACTGAAGCTTTCTTT	CASSFSVGPDTEAFF
medium-sized	TRBJ1-2	TRBV7-6	NA	TGTGCCAGCAGCTTGAATCCTAACTATGGCTACACCTTC	CASSLNPNYGYTF
NA	TRBJ2-7	TRBV7-2	NA	TGTGCCAGCAGCTCTGACCCTGGAAACGAGCAGTACTTC	CASSSDPGNEQYF
NA	TRBJ2-1	TRBV5-4	TRBD1	TGTGCCAGCAGCCCGGGACAGGGGGCCCTGAGCTCCTACAATGAGCAGTTCTTC	CASSPGQGALSSYNEQFF
once	TRBJ1-2	TRBV5-1	NA	TGCGCCAGCAGCTTTTTGCCGAGGGATGGCTACACCTTC	CASSFLPRDGYTF
NA	TRBJ2-7	TRBV4-2	TRBD2	TGTGCCAGCAGCCAACAAAGGGCGGGGGTAGCCTACGAGCAGTACTTC	CASSQQRAGVAYEQYF
NA	TRBJ2-2	TRBV9	NA	TGTGCCAGCAGCGCGAGCGGGACAGCCACCGGGGAGCTGTTTTTT	CASSASGTATGELFF
NA	TRBJ1-1	TRBV7-2	TRBD1	TGTGCCAGCAGCTTAGCGCCACACAGGGGGCACACTGAAGCTTTCTTT	CASSLAPHRGHTEAFF
NA	TRBJ2-7	TRBV7-9	TRBD1	TGTGCCAGCAGCTCTACACGGACAGGGCTTGAGCAGTACTTC	CASSSTRTGLEQYF
NA	TRBJ1-2	TRBV9	NA	TGTGCCAGCAGCATCGCCGGGACGGACGACATCTATGGCTACACCTTC	CASSIAGTDDIYGYTF
NA	TRBJ2-7	TRBV4-1	TRBD2	TGCGCCAGCAGCCAAGATCAGTCTAGCGGGAGTAGTGTCTACGAGCAGTACTTC	CASSQDQSSGSSVYEQYF
NA	TRBJ2-7	TRBV5-1	TRBD1	TGCGCCAGCAGCCCCAGACAGGGTGCCATCGAGCAGTACTTC	CASSPRQGAIEQYF
NA	TRBJ2-1	TRBV5-4	NA	TGTGCCAGCAGCTTGCGGAACTACAATGAGCAGTTCTTC	CASSLRNYNEQFF
NA	TRBJ1-1	TRBV2	TRBD1	TGTGCCAGAGGGCAGGGGGCCATGAACACTGAAGCTTTCTTT	CARGQGAMNTEAFF
NA	TRBJ2-7	TRBV7-8	NA	TGTGCCAGCAGCTTAAACCGCGGCGGGACCTACGAGCAGTACTTC	CASSLNRGGTYEQYF
NA	TRBJ2-1	TRBV7-2	NA	TGTGCCAGCAGCTTAGTATCCAGCAGCGATGAGCAGTTCTTC	CASSLVSSSDEQFF
NA	TRBJ2-5	TRBV27	TRBD2	TGTGCCAGCAGTCAAGGGACTAGCGGGAGTGCAGAGACCCAGTACTTC	CASSQGTSGSAETQYF
NA	TRBJ2-5	TRBV21-1	NA	TGTGCCAGCAGCACTAATCTACAGGGGTTAGAGACCCAGTACTTC	CASSTNLQGLETQYF
NA	TRBJ1-6	TRBV9	TRBD1	TGTGCCAGCAGCGTCGGACAGGGTGCTAATTCACCCCTCCACTTT	CASSVGQGANSPLHF